This T cell receptor (beta chain) derives from a study of brain T cells in children with intractable seizures. The sequenced cases were selected for having the highest brain T cell transcript signatures. At least one anti-epileptic drug was given before surgery. Repertoires were generated with immunoSEQ multiplex PCR, while TCRdb's copy carries only in-frame clones and drops some. The table records 110,000 or so clones, roughly 94% of them present only once. This CDR3 has 15 residues. V gave up 0 bases and J gave up 2 bases, with 8 bases separating them. Germline CDR1 MGHRA, CDR2 YSYEKL. Study-level points and caveats: Viral specificity was inferred only from CDR3 similarity; HCMV serostatus was unknown. Absence of clones before surgery may stem from lower sequencing depth.

This clone was observed a few times. The antigen remains undetermined. The specimen comprised peripheral blood, sampled at surgery. This receptor was taken from a boy younger than two with hemimegalencephaly and intractable seizures. This sequence joins TRBV4-1 and TRBJ1-5, with D hard to call. The CDR3: CASSQDGRGNQPQHF. The DNA for the CDR3 is TGCGCCAGCAGCCAAGATGGGAGGGGCAATCAGCCCCAGCATTTT.